These 13 T cell receptor beta chains were all obtained from the same sample, sequenced in a study of cytomegalovirus exposure and HLA in healthy donors. Amplification used 60 Vbeta primers and 13 Jbeta primers. Measured with immunoSEQ multiplex PCR; TCRdb has only the in-frame clones, and not every one. The sample includes about 160,000 clones, less than 90% of them seen just once. Sequencing input: PBMCs. The receptor set was obtained from a man aged 18 to 29 in good health and CMV-seronegative.

The V call is TRBV5-4, the J call TRBJ2-1; D perhaps matches TRBD2 (5 bases). This CDR3 is 17 amino acids long. CDR1 is SGHNT, CDR2 YYREEE, per germline (reference sequence). Trimming cost V 0 bases and J 6 bases, with 19 bases left between them. The CDR3 coding sequence is TGTGCCAGCAGCTTGGAGGGCGGGTCAAGGGCAAGCAATGAGCAGTTCTTC. It translates to CASSLEGGSRASNEQFF. Full variable domain (rest looked up from reference TRBV5-4 and TRBJ2-1): ETGVTQSPTHLIKTRGQQVTLRCSSQSGHNTVSWYQQALGQGPQFIFQYYREEENGRGNFPPRFSGLQFPNYSSELNVNALELDDSALYLCASSLEGGSRASNEQFFGPGTRLTVL.

J is TRBJ2-7 and V is TRBV20-1, with D unclear. Per germline, CDR1 DFQATT and CDR2 SNEGSKA (reference sequence). CDR3 length equals 11 residues. V shed 7 bases and J shed 2 bases, with 9 bases lying between them. CDR3 DNA: TGCAGTGTTCCAATTCCCTACGAGCAGTACTTC. As protein: CSVPIPYEQYF.

This chain joins TRBV19 and TRBJ2-1; D remains ambiguous. This CDR3 has 14 amino acids. In germline, CDR1 is LNHDA, CDR2 SQIVND (reference sequence). V was shortened by 3 bases and J by 3 bases, with 9 bases between the two germline ends. The CDR3 coding sequence is TGTGCCAGTAGTATGTTCGAACTCTACAATGAGCAGTTCTTC. Its protein product is CASSMFELYNEQFF.

The rearrangement uses TRBV28 and TRBJ2-7, with D possibly matching TRBD2 (6 bases). Per the germline V gene, CDR1 is MDHEN and CDR2 is SYDVKM. The V end lost 6 bases, the J end lost 0 bases, and 24 bases lay between the germline ends. The CDR3 is 18 residues long. The CDR3 region is CASSSSGEGTVSSYEQYF. The DNA for the CDR3 is TGTGCCAGCAGCAGTTCGGGGGAAGGGACTGTGAGCTCCTACGAGCAGTACTTC.

This chain links TRBV5-6 with TRBJ2-7, with 12 bases identical to TRBD2. The CDR3 consists of 15 residues. Losses at the gene ends were 4 bases for V and 4 bases for J; bases not matched to a gene: 6. Germline CDR1 and CDR2: SGHDT and YYEEEE. CDR3 nucleotides: TGTGCCAGCAGCCCCGCTGGACTAGCGGGATACGAGCAGTACTTC. Amino acids: CASSPAGLAGYEQYF. Filled out from reference TRBV5-6 and TRBJ2-7, the complete variable domain reads DAGVTQSPTHLIKTRGQQVTLRCSPKSGHDTVSWYQQALGQGPQFIFQYYEEEERQRGNFPDRFSGHQFPNYSSELNVNALLLGDSALYLCASSPAGLAGYEQYFGPGTRLTVT.

V is TRBV29-1 and J is TRBJ1-3; 9 bases map to TRBD1. There are 15 residues in the CDR3. Germline CDR1 and CDR2: SQVTM and ANQGSEA. J gave up 4 bases and V 1 base, and 5 bases lay outside the gene matches. The CDR3 DNA reads TGCAGCGTTGAAGGTTACAGGGGGCAAGGAAACACCATATATTTT. This translates into CSVEGYRGQGNTIYF.

This chain joins TRBV4-3 and TRBJ2-7, with TRBD2 matching over 12 bases. V dropped 3 bases and J dropped 2; count of bases not matched to a gene: 14. CDR3 length: 19 amino acids. Per the germline V gene, CDR1 is LGHNA and CDR2 is YSLEER. The CDR3: CASSQAWTSGNRGTYEQYF. The CDR3, as DNA: TGCGCCAGCAGCCAGGCATGGACTAGCGGGAACCGGGGGACCTACGAGCAGTACTTC.

The chain employs TRBV4-2 and TRBJ1-1; D unclear. The CDR3 is 12 residues long. Germline V gives CDR1 LGHNA, CDR2 YNFKEQ. V was trimmed by 3 bases and J by 8 bases, leaving 10 bases between them. The CDR3 sequence is CASSQQASEAFF. CDR3 sequence (DNA): TGTGCCAGCAGCCAGCAGGCTTCCGAAGCTTTCTTT.

The genes are TRBV7-2 and TRBJ2-7; TRBD1 aligns across 8 bases. The CDR3 is 15 amino acids. J was trimmed by 1 base and V by 5 bases; bases with no gene match: 7. Germline CDR1 and CDR2: SGHTA and FQGNSA. For the CDR3, the DNA is TGTGCCAGCAGCAACCGGGACAGGCTTTCCTACGAGCAGTACTTC. Protein sequence: CASSNRDRLSYEQYF.

The count of this clone is one. This sequence joins TRBV21-1 and TRBJ2-3; TRBD2, as called in the table, went unchecked against the DNA. TRBV21-1 has pseudogene status. This CDR3 contains 18 residues. The CDR3 sequence is CASSKADSGTSSTDTQYF. Written as DNA, the CDR3 is TGTGCCAGCAGCAAAGCTGATAGCGGGACCTCTAGCACAGATACGCAGTATTTT.

The chain is built from TRBV19 and TRBJ2-1; 7 positions agree with TRBD1. The V gene end was trimmed by 5 bases and the J gene end by 8 bases; junction bases not matched to a gene: 6. Germline-derived CDR1 and CDR2 are LNHDA and SQIVND (reference sequence). The CDR3 is made up of 13 amino acids. CDR3: CASSQGGLDEQFF. Written as DNA, the CDR3 is TGTGCCAGTAGTCAAGGGGGCCTGGATGAGCAGTTCTTC. Looking up the rest from reference TRBV19 and TRBJ2-1 gives the full variable domain: DGGITQSPKYLFRKEGQNVTLSCEQNLNHDAMYWYRQDPGQGLRLIYYSQIVNDFQKGDIAEGYSVSREKKESFPLTVTSAQKNPTAFYLCASSQGGLDEQFFGPGTRLTVL.

This clone occurred a few times. V is TRBV6-5 and J is TRBJ1-2; 8 bases line up with TRBD1. The CDR3 length is 14 residues. With 6 bases clipped from V and 4 bases from J, the junction kept 7 bases outside the gene matches. Germline loops: CDR1 MNHEY, CDR2 SVGAGI. The CDR3 nucleotides are TGTGCCAGCAGCCCAGACAGGGGAATCTATGGCTACACCTTC. Amino acid sequence: CASSPDRGIYGYTF.

The chain couples TRBV2 to TRBJ1-1, with D maybe TRBD1 (6 bases). The V end lost 5 bases, the J end lost 5 bases, and 9 bases lay between the germline ends. This CDR3 has 12 amino acids. Germline V gene sequence: CDR1 SNHLY, CDR2 FYNNEI. CDR3 DNA: TGTGCCAGCAGTTACAGGGTGACTGAAGCTTTCTTT. This codes for CASSYRVTEAFF.